The sequence of this T cell receptor (beta chain) was determined in a study of T cells in Graves' hyperthyroidism and ophthalmopathy. Study details: At the time of initial diagnosis and before any treatment, peripheral blood was collected.

The CDR3 length is 15 residues. Germline V gene data show CDR1 as KGHSH and CDR2 as LQKENI. The ends were cut back, 2 bases at V and 8 bases at J, with 13 bases in the middle. Overall study findings and caveats: Ophthalmopathy was model-predicted a median about 7.1 months pre-onset.

Absent ophthalmopathy progression within 18 months defined stable Graves' hyperthyroidism. Among the patients, aged 18 to 65, hyperthyroidism was newly diagnosed and had lasted under 2 months. A remark on this clonotype: Antigen unknown.

TCR beta CDR3 regions were amplified from RNA transcripts. First-round RT-PCR targeting the TCR CDR3 was performed with the HTBI primer set. TCRdb used MiXCR to reprocess the multiplex PCR reads, holding one entry per CDR3 protein. Counted here are approximately 430,000 distinct CDR3 sequences, 15% to 17% occurring once; the ten biggest clones make up approximately 7.5%. The V gene is TRBV18, the J gene TRBJ1-6; D perhaps matches TRBD1 (5 bases). This clonotype was obtained from a woman younger than 30 with Graves' hyperthyroidism. The sample comprised blood. CDR3 protein: CASSPSVGPDSPLHF. In DNA, the CDR3 is TGTGCCAGCTCACCAAGTGTGGGGCCCGATTCACCCCTCCACTTT.